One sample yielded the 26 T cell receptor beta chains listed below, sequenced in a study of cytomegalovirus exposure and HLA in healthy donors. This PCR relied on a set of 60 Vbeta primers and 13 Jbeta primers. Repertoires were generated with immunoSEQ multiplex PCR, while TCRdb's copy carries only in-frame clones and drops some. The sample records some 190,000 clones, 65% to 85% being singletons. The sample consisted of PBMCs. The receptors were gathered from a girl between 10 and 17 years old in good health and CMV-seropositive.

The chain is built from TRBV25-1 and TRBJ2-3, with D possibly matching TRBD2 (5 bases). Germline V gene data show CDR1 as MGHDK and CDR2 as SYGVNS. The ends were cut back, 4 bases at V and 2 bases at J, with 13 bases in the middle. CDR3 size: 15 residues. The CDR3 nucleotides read TGTGCCAGCAGTGTGAGCGGACCCTCCACAGATACGCAGTATTTT. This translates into CASSVSGPSTDTQYF.

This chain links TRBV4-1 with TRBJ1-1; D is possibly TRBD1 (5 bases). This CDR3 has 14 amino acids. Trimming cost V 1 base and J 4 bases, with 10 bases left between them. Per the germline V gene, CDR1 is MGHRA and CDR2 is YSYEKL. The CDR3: CASSQVEGATEAFF. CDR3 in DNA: TGCGCCAGCAGCCAAGTGGAAGGGGCCACTGAAGCTTTCTTT.

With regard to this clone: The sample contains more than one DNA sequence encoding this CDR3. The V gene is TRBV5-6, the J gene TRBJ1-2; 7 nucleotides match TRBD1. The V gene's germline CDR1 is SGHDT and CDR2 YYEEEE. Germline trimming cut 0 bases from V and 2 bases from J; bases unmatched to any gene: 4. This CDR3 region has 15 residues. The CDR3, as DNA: TGTGCCAGCAGCTTGGTGGGACAGACGAACTATGGCTACACCTTC. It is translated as CASSLVGQTNYGYTF.

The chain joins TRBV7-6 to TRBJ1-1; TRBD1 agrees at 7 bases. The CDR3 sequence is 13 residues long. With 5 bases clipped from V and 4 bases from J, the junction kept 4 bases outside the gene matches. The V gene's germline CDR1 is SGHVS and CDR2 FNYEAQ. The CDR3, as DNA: TGTGCCAGCAGCCGGGACAGTCTCACTGAAGCTTTCTTT. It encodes CASSRDSLTEAFF.

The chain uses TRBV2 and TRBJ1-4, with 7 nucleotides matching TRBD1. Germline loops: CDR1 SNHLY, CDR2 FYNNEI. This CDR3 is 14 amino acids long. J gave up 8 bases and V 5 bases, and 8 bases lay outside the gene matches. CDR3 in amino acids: CASSQGEVREKLFF. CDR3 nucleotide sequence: TGTGCCAGCAGTCAGGGGGAAGTAAGAGAAAAACTGTTTTTT.

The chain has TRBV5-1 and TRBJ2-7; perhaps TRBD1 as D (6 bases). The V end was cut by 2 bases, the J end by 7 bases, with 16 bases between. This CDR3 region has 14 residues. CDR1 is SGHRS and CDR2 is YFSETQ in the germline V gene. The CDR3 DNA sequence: TGCGCCAGCAGCTTTATACAGGGTTCTCGGGAGCAGTACTTC. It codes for CASSFIQGSREQYF.

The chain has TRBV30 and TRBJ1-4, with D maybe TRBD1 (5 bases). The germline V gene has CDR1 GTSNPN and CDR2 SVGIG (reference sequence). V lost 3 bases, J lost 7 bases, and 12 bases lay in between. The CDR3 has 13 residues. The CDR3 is CAWRWLGGEKLFF. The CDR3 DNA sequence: TGTGCCTGGAGATGGCTGGGGGGTGAAAAACTGTTTTTT.

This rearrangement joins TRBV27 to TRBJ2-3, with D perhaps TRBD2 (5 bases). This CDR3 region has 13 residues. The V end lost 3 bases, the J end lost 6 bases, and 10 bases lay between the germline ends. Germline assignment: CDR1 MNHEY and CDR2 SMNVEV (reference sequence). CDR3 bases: TGTGCCAGCAGTTTCCGGGGTGCGGATACGCAGTATTTT. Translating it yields CASSFRGADTQYF.

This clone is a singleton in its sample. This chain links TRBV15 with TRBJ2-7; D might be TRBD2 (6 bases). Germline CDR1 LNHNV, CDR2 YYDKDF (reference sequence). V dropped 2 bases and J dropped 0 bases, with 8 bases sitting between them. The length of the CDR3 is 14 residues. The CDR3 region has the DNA TGTGCCACCAGCAGATCCGGGAGCTCCTACGAGCAGTACTTC. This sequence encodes CATSRSGSSYEQYF.

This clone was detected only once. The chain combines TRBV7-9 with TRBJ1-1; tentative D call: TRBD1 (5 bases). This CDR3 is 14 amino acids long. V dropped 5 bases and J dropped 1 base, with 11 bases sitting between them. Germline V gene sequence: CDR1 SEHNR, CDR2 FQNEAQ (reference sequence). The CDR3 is CASSRTQGNTEAFF. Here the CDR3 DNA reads TGTGCCAGCAGCCGGACCCAGGGGAACACTGAAGCTTTCTTT.

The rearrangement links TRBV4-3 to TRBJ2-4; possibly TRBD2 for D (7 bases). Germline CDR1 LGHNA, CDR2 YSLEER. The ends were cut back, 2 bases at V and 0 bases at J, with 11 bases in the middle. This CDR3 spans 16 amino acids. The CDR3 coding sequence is TGCGCCAGCAGCCAACTGGGGGGGCTAGCCAAAAACATTCAGTACTTC. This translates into CASSQLGGLAKNIQYF.

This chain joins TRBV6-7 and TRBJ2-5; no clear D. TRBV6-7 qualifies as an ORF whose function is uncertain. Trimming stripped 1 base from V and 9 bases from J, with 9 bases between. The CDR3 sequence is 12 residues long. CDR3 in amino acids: CASSYLNESQYF. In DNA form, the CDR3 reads TGTGCCAGCAGTTACTTGAACGAGTCCCAGTACTTC.

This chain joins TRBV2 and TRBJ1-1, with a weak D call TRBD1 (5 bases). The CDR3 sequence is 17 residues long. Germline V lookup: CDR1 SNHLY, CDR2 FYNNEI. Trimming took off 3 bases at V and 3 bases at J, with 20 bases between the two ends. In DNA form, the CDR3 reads TGTGCCAGCAGTGAGGGGCCCGCTACCCTTAGGGACACTGAAGCTTTCTTT. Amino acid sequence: CASSEGPATLRDTEAFF.

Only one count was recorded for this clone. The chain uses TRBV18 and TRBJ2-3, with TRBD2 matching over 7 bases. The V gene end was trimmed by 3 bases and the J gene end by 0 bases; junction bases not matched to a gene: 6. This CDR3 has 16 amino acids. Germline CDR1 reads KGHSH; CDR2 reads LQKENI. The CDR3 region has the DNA TGTGCCAGCTCACCCCTAGGTAGCGGGAGCACAGATACGCAGTATTTT. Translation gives CASSPLGSGSTDTQYF.

The CDR3, as DNA: TGTGCCTGGAGTCCCGGACAGGGTCTGTACGAGCAGTACTTC. Translating it yields CAWSPGQGLYEQYF. The chain recombines TRBV30 with TRBJ2-7; 8 bases are shared with TRBD1. J gave up 4 bases and V 2 bases, and 7 bases lay outside the gene matches. Germline CDR1 GTSNPN, CDR2 SVGIG (reference sequence). The CDR3 is 14 amino acids.

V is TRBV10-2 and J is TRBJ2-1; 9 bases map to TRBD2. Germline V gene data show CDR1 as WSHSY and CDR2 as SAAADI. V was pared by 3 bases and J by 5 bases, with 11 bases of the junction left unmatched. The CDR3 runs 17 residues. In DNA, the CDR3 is TGCGCCAGCAGTGAATGGGTGGGGTCTAGCGGGGACAATGAGCAGTTCTTC. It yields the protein CASSEWVGSSGDNEQFF.

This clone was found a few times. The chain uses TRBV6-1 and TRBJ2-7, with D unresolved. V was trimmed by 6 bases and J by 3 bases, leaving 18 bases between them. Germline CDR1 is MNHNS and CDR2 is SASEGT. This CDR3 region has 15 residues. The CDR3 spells CASRTQAGNLYEQYF. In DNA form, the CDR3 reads TGTGCCAGCAGAACTCAGGCAGGCAACCTCTACGAGCAGTACTTC.

The CDR3 reads CASSPGTPGRRELFF. The CDR3 DNA follows: TGTGCCAGCAGCCCCGGGACTCCGGGTAGGCGGGAGCTGTTTTTT. This rearrangement joins TRBV6-5 to TRBJ2-2; D perhaps matches TRBD2 (6 bases). The germline V gene encodes CDR1 MNHEY and CDR2 SVGAGI. The CDR3 is 15 amino acids. Trimming shortened V by 6 bases and J by 9 bases, and 20 bases separated the two germline ends.

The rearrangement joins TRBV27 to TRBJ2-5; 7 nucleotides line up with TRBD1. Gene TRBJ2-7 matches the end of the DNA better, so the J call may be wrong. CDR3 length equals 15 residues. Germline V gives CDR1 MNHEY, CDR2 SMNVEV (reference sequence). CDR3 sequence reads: CASSKGRDRAYEQYF. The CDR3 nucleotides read TGTGCCAGCAGCAAGGGAAGAGACAGGGCCTACGAGCAGTACTTC.

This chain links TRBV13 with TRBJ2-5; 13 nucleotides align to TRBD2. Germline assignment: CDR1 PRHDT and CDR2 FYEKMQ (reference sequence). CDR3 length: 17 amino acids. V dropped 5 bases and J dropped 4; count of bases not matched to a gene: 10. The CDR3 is CASSPQFGLAGAETQYF. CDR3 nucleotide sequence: TGTGCCAGCAGCCCACAATTCGGACTAGCGGGAGCAGAGACCCAGTACTTC.

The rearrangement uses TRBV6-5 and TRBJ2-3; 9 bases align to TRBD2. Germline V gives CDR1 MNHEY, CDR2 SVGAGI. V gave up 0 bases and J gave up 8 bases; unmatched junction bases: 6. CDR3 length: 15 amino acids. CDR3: CASSYSGVAGATQYF. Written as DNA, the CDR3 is TGTGCCAGCAGTTACTCAGGAGTAGCGGGAGCTACGCAGTATTTT.

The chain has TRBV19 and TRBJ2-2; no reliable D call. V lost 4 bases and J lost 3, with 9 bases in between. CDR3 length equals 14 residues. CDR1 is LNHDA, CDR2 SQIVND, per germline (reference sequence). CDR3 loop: CASSSGDYTGELFF. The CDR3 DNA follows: TGTGCCAGTAGTAGTGGAGATTACACCGGGGAGCTGTTTTTT. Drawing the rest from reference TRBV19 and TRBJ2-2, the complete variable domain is DGGITQSPKYLFRKEGQNVTLSCEQNLNHDAMYWYRQDPGQGLRLIYYSQIVNDFQKGDIAEGYSVSREKKESFPLTVTSAQKNPTAFYLCASSSGDYTGELFFGEGSRLTVL.

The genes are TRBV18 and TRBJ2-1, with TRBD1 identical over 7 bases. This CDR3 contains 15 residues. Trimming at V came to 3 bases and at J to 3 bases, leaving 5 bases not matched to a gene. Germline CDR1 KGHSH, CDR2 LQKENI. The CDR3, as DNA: TGTGCCAGCTCACCTGGACAGGCCCTCTACAATGAGCAGTTCTTC. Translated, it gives CASSPGQALYNEQFF.

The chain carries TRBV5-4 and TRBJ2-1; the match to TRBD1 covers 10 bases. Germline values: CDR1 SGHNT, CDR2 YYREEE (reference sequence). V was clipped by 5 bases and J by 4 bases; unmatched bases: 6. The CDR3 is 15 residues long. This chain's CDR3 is CASRSGQGGYNEQFF. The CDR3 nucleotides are TGTGCCAGCAGATCCGGACAGGGGGGGTACAATGAGCAGTTCTTC.

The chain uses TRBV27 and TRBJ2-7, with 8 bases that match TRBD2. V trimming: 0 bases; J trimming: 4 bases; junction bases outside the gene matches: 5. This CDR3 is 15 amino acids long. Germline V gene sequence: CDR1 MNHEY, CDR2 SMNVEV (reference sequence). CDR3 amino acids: CASSLSSAGDYEQYF. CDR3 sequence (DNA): TGTGCCAGCAGTTTATCCTCAGCGGGAGATTACGAGCAGTACTTC.

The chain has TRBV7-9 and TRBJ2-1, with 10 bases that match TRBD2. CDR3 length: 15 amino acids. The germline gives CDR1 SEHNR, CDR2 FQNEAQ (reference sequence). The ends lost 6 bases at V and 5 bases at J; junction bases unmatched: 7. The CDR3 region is CASSPSLAGDNEQFF. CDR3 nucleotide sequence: TGTGCCAGCAGTCCTTCCCTAGCGGGGGACAATGAGCAGTTCTTC.